The sequence of this T cell receptor (beta chain) was determined in a study of vaccination effects on CD4 cells after COVID-19. Profiling relied on immunoSEQ multiplex PCR, and the TCRdb table lists in-frame clones only, not all of them. The repertoire has tens of thousands of clones, around 74% of them found once; the top ten carry around 1.5%. Sequencing followed a ViraFEST assay step that expanded antigen-specific CD4+ T cells with viral peptide pools. Subsequent to a culture period of 10 days, CD4+ T cells were isolated. In the vaccine recipients, nucleocapsid antibodies were negative and there was no prior SARS-CoV-2 infection. It was on days 3 and 7 that half the medium was replaced with IL-2 medium. Study-wide results and limits: At late timepoints after vaccination, vaccine- and infection-induced clones shrank markedly.

Germline V gene data show CDR1 as MDHEN and CDR2 as SYDVKM. The length of the CDR3 is 14 residues. Trimming removed 2 bases at V and 5 bases at J, with 10 bases between. Regarding this clone: Its antigen remains unidentified.

The origin of this receptor is a human donor who received a COVID-19 vaccine. The starting material was CD4+ T cells from PBMCs cultured with HCoV-229E spike peptides, obtained before COVID-19 vaccination. This chain links TRBV28 with TRBJ1-5, with a tentative D call TRBD1 (6 bases). CDR3 loop: CASSLVQGHQPQHF. The CDR3 coding sequence is TGTGCCAGCAGTTTAGTACAGGGTCATCAGCCCCAGCATTTT.